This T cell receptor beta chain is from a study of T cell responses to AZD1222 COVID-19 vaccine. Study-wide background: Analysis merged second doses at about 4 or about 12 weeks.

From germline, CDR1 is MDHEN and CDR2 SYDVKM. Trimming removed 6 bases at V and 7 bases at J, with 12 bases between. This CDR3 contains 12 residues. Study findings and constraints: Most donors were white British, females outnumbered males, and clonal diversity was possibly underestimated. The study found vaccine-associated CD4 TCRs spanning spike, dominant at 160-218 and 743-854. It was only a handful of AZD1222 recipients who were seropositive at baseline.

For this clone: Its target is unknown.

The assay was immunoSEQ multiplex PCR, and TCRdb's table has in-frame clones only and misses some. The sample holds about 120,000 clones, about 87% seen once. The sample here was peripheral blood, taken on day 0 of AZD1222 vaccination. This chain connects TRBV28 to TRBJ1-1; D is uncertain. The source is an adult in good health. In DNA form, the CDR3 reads TGTGCCAGCAGCCAATTACAGCTTGAAGCTTTCTTT. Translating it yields CASSQLQLEAFF.